The 6 T cell receptor beta chains below were found in one sample sequenced in a study of cytomegalovirus exposure and HLA in healthy donors. PCR involved 60 Vbeta and 13 Jbeta primers. Using immunoSEQ multiplex PCR, the repertoire was profiled, and TCRdb retains in-frame clones only, with some absent. The sample has around 75,000 clones. The sample taken for sequencing was PBMCs. Receptors originate from a woman aged 55 to 70 in good health and CMV-seronegative.

The J gene is TRBJ2-7, the V gene TRBV7-3, with TRBD2 matching over 8 bases. V dropped 6 bases and J dropped 6; count of bases not matched to a gene: 7. CDR3 length: 13 amino acids. Looked up from germline, CDR1 is SGHTA and CDR2 is FQGTGA. The CDR3, as DNA: TGTGCCAGCAGTCCCTCAGCGGGGGCCGAGCAGTACTTC. This gives the protein CASSPSAGAEQYF.

The DNA of the CDR3 is TGTGCCAGCTCACCACCCGGCAGGGCCTACGAGCAGTACTTC. It codes for CASSPPGRAYEQYF. The rearrangement links TRBV18 to TRBJ2-7; the D gene is possibly TRBD1 (5 bases). CDR1 is KGHSH and CDR2 is LQKENI in the germline V gene. The CDR3 loop spans 14 amino acids. V was pared by 0 bases and J by 2 bases, with 8 bases between.

V gene TRBV21-1 combines with J gene TRBJ2-1; the table's TRBD2 call for D was not verified on the DNA. TRBV21-1 is recorded as a pseudogene. This CDR3 comprises 14 residues. CDR3 region: CASSNCGSQNEQFF. The CDR3 DNA is TGTGCCAGCAGCAATTGCGGGAGCCAGAATGAGCAGTTCTTC.

The V gene is TRBV19, the J gene TRBJ1-4, with 7 bases that match TRBD1. This CDR3 is 15 amino acids long. J was trimmed by 4 bases and V by 5 bases; bases with no gene match: 7. Germline V gene data show CDR1 as LNHDA and CDR2 as SQIVND (reference sequence). Here the CDR3 DNA reads TGTGCCAGTAGTTTCGGACAGGCGGGTAATGAAAAACTGTTTTTT. As protein: CASSFGQAGNEKLFF.

The chain has TRBV7-9 and TRBJ1-3; D gene ambiguous. V dropped 1 base and J dropped 0 bases, with 7 bases sitting between them. Germline V lookup: CDR1 SEHNR, CDR2 FQNEAQ (reference sequence). The CDR3 length is 15 residues. The CDR3 here is CASSLVQSSGNTIYF. The CDR3 DNA reads TGTGCCAGCAGCTTAGTACAGAGCTCTGGAAACACCATATATTTT.

The V call is TRBV18, the J call TRBJ2-2; possible D gene TRBD2, 6 bases. This CDR3 contains 15 residues. V shed 3 bases and J shed 4 bases, with 12 bases lying between them. CDR1 and CDR2 from the germline V gene are KGHSH and LQKENI. DNA for the CDR3: TGTGCCAGCTCACCGAATAGGGAGGCCACCGGGGAGCTGTTTTTT. The encoded protein is CASSPNREATGELFF. The full variable domain, its missing parts supplied by reference TRBV18 and TRBJ2-2, is NAGVMQNPRHLVRRRGQEARLRCSPMKGHSHVYWYRQLPEEGLKFMVYLQKENIIDESGMPKERFSAEFPKEGPSILRIQQVVRGDSAAYFCASSPNREATGELFFGEGSRLTVL.